This T cell receptor (beta chain) was sequenced in a study of blood T cell repertoires in COVID-19 (dated by TCRdb to 2018 to 2020). Study-wide context: Samples from collaborators originated in the United States, Italy and Spain and spanned both the acute and convalescent phases of COVID-19. The prospective study material was composed of cDNA or gDNA derived from T cells, B-cell-depleted T cells, or PBMCs. Subjects who had been exposed to COVID-19, were actively infected with it, or had recovered from it provided the deeply sampled blood TCRbeta repertoires that made up the dataset. The repertoires were released in a freely available public database meant as a resource for research on the immune response to SARS-CoV-2. The samples were drawn from the first 160 participants of the ongoing ImmuneRACE study and from some 1,300 subjects provided by 6 global collaborators. Nearly every sample came with metadata listing a de-identified subject ID, COVID-19 status, age in years and sex. Where available, HLA class I and class II types were taken from metadata supplied by the sample provider and were not determined by assay-based typing. General findings and caveats noted by the study authors: The quantity of clinical and demographic metadata differed by source and by participant and was supplied without curation.

The immunoSEQ Assay, a bias-controlled multiplex PCR, was used to amplify TCRbeta CDR3 regions from genomic DNA. The study's processing was this. Nucleated cell counts per sample were estimated from amplification of reference gene primers within the assay. Sequence reads were collapsed and filtered to measure the absolute abundance of every unique TCRbeta CDR3 rearrangement. For each sample, productive Simpson clonality was calculated by taking the square root of Simpson's diversity index across productive rearrangements. Entries here come from immuneACCESS through TCRdb and include only in-frame sequences with V and J called. Some clones fail to appear in such tables; in the studies checked, an unresolved V gene covers under half of the shortfall, and the cause of the remainder is unknown. That table supplies the V and J calls and clone size; D and trimming were determined from the DNA. The table for this sample lists a few hundred thousand clones; roughly 88% of them were counted only once. The biggest ten clones account for 18% of the sample.

CDR1 and CDR2, looked up from the germline V gene, are SGHVS and FQNEAQ. The CDR3, from cysteine to phenylalanine, totals 15 residues. The entry retains the CDR3 DNA only, 45 bases that are in frame from base 1. From V the trimming removes 6 bases and from J it removes 5 bases, while the gene matches leave 2 bases of the junction unaccounted for. At one collaborating source in Seattle, patients were enrolled during active infection and were followed longitudinally through the course of disease. Each collaborating institution followed its own protocols to collect whole blood in K2EDTA tubes. For TCRbeta analysis, collaborator samples were shipped as frozen whole blood, as isolated PBMCs, or as DNA extracted from either sample type. This clone was seen just once. Its target antigen remains unknown. It has no much larger one-base neighbor in the sample; base qualities were not kept.

The chain employs TRBV7-8 and TRBJ2-1; 15 bases in between match TRBD2. Input material: peripheral blood. This TCR was recovered from a man in his fifties or sixties with COVID-19, enrolled during active disease. The CDR3 amino acid sequence is: CASSGTSGGNNEQFF. The nucleotide sequence reads as follows: TGTGCCAGCAGTGGGACTAGCGGGGGGAACAATGAGCAGTTCTTC.